This T cell receptor beta chain emerged from a study of chemoradiotherapy in HPV16-positive cancers. Study information: Functional T-cell assays on a couple of HPV16-positive patients' cells defined candidate HPV-specific clones and common TCR motifs. Study observations and caveats: Candidate HPV-specific clones and E7-related TCR motifs grew in tumor during treatment.

Germline assignment: CDR1 LNHDA and CDR2 SQIVND (reference sequence). The CDR3 sequence is 14 residues long. With 7 bases clipped from V and 7 bases from J, the junction kept 9 bases outside the gene matches. Generated by immunoSEQ multiplex PCR, the TCRdb table keeps only in-frame clones and is missing some. The table has some 3,400 clones, approximately 94% seen once. Comments on this clone: Its antigen is not known.

Sequencing was performed on tumor tissue, taken from a patient who underwent chemoradiotherapy. This TCR was sampled from a human donor with HPV-associated anogenital cancer. The chain combines TRBV19 with TRBJ1-5, with 8 bases aligning to TRBD1. The CDR3 DNA reads as TGTGCCAGTAAGGGACAGGACCAGATACAGCCCCAGCATTTT. It codes for CASKGQDQIQPQHF.